One and the same sample provided the 30 T cell receptor beta chains below, sequenced in a study of shared clonotypes between healthy human individuals. Generated by immunoSEQ multiplex PCR, the TCRdb table keeps only in-frame clones and is missing some. The sample shows about 1 million clones, around 74% of them seen only once. The sample consisted of memory CD4+ T cells sorted from blood. The subset denotes: CD45RA-negative fraction. The receptor source for this set is a young man in good health.

J is TRBJ2-7 and V is TRBV5-1, with D tentatively TRBD1 or TRBD2 (5 bases each). The V gene lost 5 bases and the J gene lost 1 base, with 13 bases spanning the gap. CDR1 SGHRS and CDR2 YFSETQ come from the germline V gene. This CDR3 contains 14 residues. CDR3: CASSHGTGSYEQYF. CDR3 sequence (DNA): TGCGCCAGCAGTCATGGGACGGGATCCTACGAGCAGTACTTC.

V gene TRBV30 combines with J gene TRBJ2-2, with 11 bases aligning to TRBD2. The junction had 3 bases not matched to a gene; V was cut back by 1 base and J by 2 bases. The CDR3 spans 16 residues. The germline V gene has CDR1 GTSNPN and CDR2 SVGIG (reference sequence). CDR3 loop: CAWSGLAGGNTGELFF. The CDR3 region has the DNA TGTGCCTGGAGTGGGCTAGCGGGGGGTAACACCGGGGAGCTGTTTTTT.

J is TRBJ2-1 and V is TRBV14; a weak D match, TRBD2 (6 bases). V shed 7 bases and J shed 3 bases, with 10 bases lying between them. Per the germline V gene, CDR1 is SGHDN and CDR2 is FVKESK. This CDR3 comprises 13 residues. In DNA form, the CDR3 reads TGTGCCAGCATGGGTAGCGGCTACAATGAGCAGTTCTTC. Protein product: CASMGSGYNEQFF.

The chain employs TRBV19 and TRBJ1-2, with TRBD1 as a possible D gene (5 bases). Germline-derived CDR1 and CDR2 are LNHDA and SQIVND (reference sequence). Trimming took off 10 bases at V and 4 bases at J, with 13 bases between the two ends. This CDR3 is 12 amino acids long. CDR3 in DNA: TGTGCCACCCGGGGGGAACTCTATGGCTACACCTTC. Residues: CATRGELYGYTF.

This clone was seen a handful of times. The chain carries TRBV7-2 and TRBJ2-5; tentative D call: TRBD1 (5 bases). Trimming took off 1 base at V and 3 bases at J, with 9 bases between the two ends. This CDR3 comprises 14 residues. In germline, CDR1 is SGHTA, CDR2 FQGNSA. Here the CDR3 DNA reads TGTGCCAGCAGCTTAGGTCGCAGGGAAGAGACCCAGTACTTC. Translating it yields CASSLGRREETQYF.

This chain links TRBV28 with TRBJ1-5, with TRBD1 matching 9 bases. The CDR3 contains 15 residues. Germline loops: CDR1 MDHEN, CDR2 SYDVKM. V lost 4 bases to trimming and J lost 2 bases; unmatched junction nucleotides: 3. The CDR3 sequence is CASSSQGARNQPQHF. In nucleotides, the CDR3 is TGTGCCAGCAGTTCACAGGGGGCCCGCAATCAGCCCCAGCATTTT.

This clone was observed a few times. The chain recombines TRBV13 with TRBJ1-6; 8 nucleotides align to TRBD1. J lost 11 bases, V lost 5 bases, and 5 bases had no gene match. The CDR3 is made up of 13 amino acids. Germline assignment: CDR1 PRHDT and CDR2 FYEKMQ (reference sequence). The CDR3 loop is CASSGLGQAPLHF. CDR3 in DNA: TGTGCCAGCAGCGGATTGGGACAGGCACCCCTCCACTTT.

This chain links TRBV2 with TRBJ2-6; 7 bases match TRBD1. The CDR3 sequence is 17 residues long. Germline loops: CDR1 SNHLY, CDR2 FYNNEI. V shed 3 bases, J shed 0 bases, and the junction held 5 bases outside the gene matches. CDR3 sequence (DNA): TGTGCCAGCAGTGATCTGGACAGGCCCTCTGGGGCCAACGTCCTGACTTTC. This translates into CASSDLDRPSGANVLTF.

This rearrangement joins TRBV6-5 to TRBJ1-6, with D tentatively TRBD1 (5 bases). Germline V CDR1 and CDR2: MNHEY, SVGAGI. The CDR3 has 14 residues. The germline V and J ends were trimmed by 8 bases and 1 base, with 9 bases remaining between them. The CDR3 region has the DNA TGTGCCAGCCAACGGGGGTCCTATAATTCACCCCTCCACTTT. The encoded protein is CASQRGSYNSPLHF.

This clone was seen only once. The CDR3 DNA reads as TGTGCCAGCAACAGGCCGGATGAAAAACTGTTTTTT. Protein sequence: CASNRPDEKLFF. The J gene is TRBJ1-4, the V gene TRBV6-6, with D perhaps TRBD1 (5 bases). CDR3 length: 12 amino acids. Germline V CDR1 and CDR2: MNHNY, SVGAGI (reference sequence). The V and J ends lost 7 bases and 6 bases respectively, with 9 bases between them.

V usage is TRBV10-3 and J usage is TRBJ2-2, with 7 bases identical to TRBD1. With 4 bases clipped from V and 4 bases from J, the junction kept 9 bases outside the gene matches. The CDR3 totals 16 residues. Germline-derived CDR1 and CDR2 are ENHRY and SYGVKD. CDR3 DNA sequence: TGTGCCATCAGTGCCCTCGACAGGGTGAGCACCGGGGAGCTGTTTTTT. This codes for CAISALDRVSTGELFF.

Note on this clone: This specimen includes other DNA sequences encoding the same CDR3. The rearrangement links TRBV27 to TRBJ2-7; 9 nucleotides line up with TRBD1. J gave up 2 bases and V 6 bases, and 8 bases lay outside the gene matches. The length of the CDR3 is 15 residues. CDR1 is MNHEY, CDR2 SMNVEV, per germline (reference sequence). The DNA of the CDR3 is TGTGCCAGCAGCCTCAAGGGACAGGGAACCTACGAGCAGTACTTC. Protein product: CASSLKGQGTYEQYF.

The chain is built from TRBV28 and TRBJ1-5; TRBD1 aligns across 8 bases. This CDR3 is built from 16 residues. The ends lost 3 bases at V and 5 bases at J; junction bases unmatched: 9. Germline CDR1 is MDHEN and CDR2 is SYDVKM. This CDR3 is CASSFLQGGGYQPQHF. The CDR3 nucleotides read TGTGCCAGCAGTTTCCTACAGGGGGGAGGGTATCAGCCCCAGCATTTT.

The rearrangement joins TRBV5-4 to TRBJ2-1; D possibly matches TRBD1 or TRBD2 (5 bases each). CDR1 SGHNT and CDR2 YYREEE come from the germline V gene (reference sequence). The CDR3 has 16 residues. Trimming pared 0 bases from V and 4 bases from J, leaving 14 bases between. As DNA, the CDR3 is TGTGCCAGCAGCTTGGCCGGTCGGGGCAGGTACAATGAGCAGTTCTTC. Translated: CASSLAGRGRYNEQFF.

The V gene is TRBV6-5, the J gene TRBJ1-6, with 12 bases that match TRBD1. Losses at the gene ends were 6 bases for V and 5 bases for J; bases not matched to a gene: 2. The germline V gene encodes CDR1 MNHEY and CDR2 SVGAGI. The CDR3 totals 15 residues. CDR3 DNA sequence: TGTGCCAGCAGGGGGACAGGGGGCAATAATTCACCCCTCCACTTT. It is translated as CASRGTGGNNSPLHF.

This clone was counted only a few times. Other DNA sequences in this specimen translate into the identical CDR3. The chain employs TRBV5-1 and TRBJ2-3; no firm D call. Germline values: CDR1 SGHRS, CDR2 YFSETQ. The V end was cut by 3 bases, the J end by 2 bases, with 13 bases between. This CDR3 has 15 residues. CDR3 protein: CASSSRSGYTDTQYF. The CDR3 coding sequence is TGCGCCAGCAGCTCCCGGTCCGGGTACACAGATACGCAGTATTTT.

This clone was recorded many times. Other DNA sequences in this specimen translate into the identical CDR3. This chain links TRBV28 with TRBJ2-3; the D is unclear. There are 15 residues in the CDR3. Between the trimmed V and J ends, which lost 5 bases and 2 bases, there was a span of 14 bases. Per the germline V gene, CDR1 is MDHEN and CDR2 is SYDVKM. The CDR3 protein is CASSLPPDLTDTQYF. CDR3 nucleotides: TGTGCCAGCAGTCTCCCCCCGGACCTCACAGATACGCAGTATTTT.

The genes are TRBV18 and TRBJ2-1; 7 nucleotides align to TRBD1. The CDR3 loop spans 15 amino acids. V dropped 3 bases and J dropped 4; count of bases not matched to a gene: 6. Germline V gene lookup returns CDR1 KGHSH and CDR2 LQKENI. CDR3 in amino acids: CASSPPGQRYNEQFF. The DNA of the CDR3 is TGTGCCAGCTCACCCCCGGGACAGAGATACAATGAGCAGTTCTTC.

The CDR3 spells CASSIQGGNEQYF. CDR3 in DNA: TGTGCCAGCAGCATACAGGGTGGTAACGAGCAGTACTTC. The chain has TRBV7-9 and TRBJ2-7; D is perhaps TRBD1 (6 bases). Germline loops: CDR1 SEHNR, CDR2 FQNEAQ (reference sequence). The CDR3 runs to 13 residues. Trimming shortened V by 5 bases and J by 5 bases, and 13 bases separated the two germline ends.

This rearrangement joins TRBV18 to TRBJ2-2; TRBD2 matches at 8 bases. V lost 6 bases and J lost 7; bases outside the gene matches: 10. The CDR3 covers 15 residues. The germline gives CDR1 KGHSH, CDR2 LQKENI. DNA for the CDR3: TGTGCCAGCTCTTTTTCAGCGGGAGTCAGCGGGGAGCTGTTTTTT. Translation gives CASSFSAGVSGELFF.

This clone was detected ten times or more. This chain links TRBV5-1 with TRBJ1-2; 11 bases align to TRBD1. CDR3 length: 14 amino acids. Trimming took 5 bases from V and 3 from J; bases not matched to a gene: 3. Germline V gene lookup returns CDR1 SGHRS and CDR2 YFSETQ. CDR3 sequence: CASRRGQGDYGYTF. The CDR3, as DNA: TGCGCCAGCAGACGGGGACAGGGGGACTATGGCTACACCTTC.

The rearrangement joins TRBV4-1 to TRBJ1-1; D remains ambiguous. Trimming shortened V by 4 bases and J by 0 bases, and 6 bases separated the two germline ends. Germline CDR1 is MGHRA and CDR2 is YSYEKL. The CDR3 has 13 residues. CDR3 residues: CASSRVMNTEAFF. The CDR3 nucleotides read TGCGCCAGCAGCCGAGTCATGAACACTGAAGCTTTCTTT.

This clone was detected only a few times. V gene TRBV6-5 combines with J gene TRBJ2-3; 8 nucleotides agree with TRBD2. The CDR3 has 12 residues. With V trimmed by 5 bases and J by 10 bases, 5 bases remained unmatched. Germline V lookup: CDR1 MNHEY, CDR2 SVGAGI. The CDR3: CASSTAGAAQYF. DNA for the CDR3: TGTGCCAGCAGTACAGCGGGAGCGGCGCAGTATTTT.

The chain recombines TRBV18 with TRBJ2-5; D gene ambiguous. The CDR3 sequence is 14 residues long. The V gene lost 2 bases and the J gene lost 2 bases, with 9 bases spanning the gap. The V gene's germline CDR1 is KGHSH and CDR2 LQKENI. The DNA for the CDR3 is TGTGCCAGCTCACCAACTGTGGGTCAAGAGACCCAGTACTTC. Protein: CASSPTVGQETQYF.

A few counts support this clone. V usage is TRBV11-2 and J usage is TRBJ1-3, with no clear D. Germline V CDR1 and CDR2: SGHAT, FQNNGV. Trimming removed 1 base at V and 0 bases at J, with 4 bases between. The CDR3 is 14 residues long. The CDR3 reads CASSLGLSGNTIYF. The CDR3 nucleotides are TGTGCCAGCAGCTTAGGACTCTCTGGAAACACCATATATTTT. Using reference TRBV11-2 and TRBJ1-3 for the parts outside the CDR3, the full variable domain is EAGVAQSPRYKIIEKRQSVAFWCNPISGHATLYWYQQILGQGPKLLIQFQNNGVVDDSQLPKDRFSAERLKGVDSTLKIQPAKLEDSAVYLCASSLGLSGNTIYFGEGSWLTVV.

The genes are TRBV6-5 and TRBJ2-2, with D hard to call. V lost 6 bases to trimming and J lost 11 bases, with 16 bases between them. The germline CDR1 and CDR2 sequences are MNHEY and SVGAGI. The CDR3 has 13 residues. CDR3 nucleotide sequence: TGTGCCAGCAGCCGTACAATAGGGATCGAGCTGTTTTTT. This gives the protein CASSRTIGIELFF.

This clone showed up just a few times. The chain has TRBV6-5 and TRBJ2-1, with a tentative D call TRBD1 (6 bases). CDR3 length: 13 residues. The germline CDR1 and CDR2 sequences are MNHEY and SVGAGI. Trimming removed 11 bases from V and 0 bases from J, with 11 bases in between. DNA for the CDR3: TGTGCCGTGCAAGGGGGCTCCTACAATGAGCAGTTCTTC. It yields the protein CAVQGGSYNEQFF.

This clone was seen only once. The chain has TRBV9 and TRBJ1-1; possible D gene TRBD1, 5 bases. Trimming took 3 bases from V and 4 from J, leaving 16 bases between them. Germline V CDR1 and CDR2: SGDLS, YYNGEE. The CDR3 length is 15 residues. CDR3 sequence reads: CASSGDSGSFTEAFF. CDR3 nucleotide sequence: TGTGCCAGCAGCGGGGACTCAGGGTCTTTCACTGAAGCTTTCTTT.

This chain connects TRBV10-1 to TRBJ2-3, with 8 bases that match TRBD1. Germline CDR1 reads WNHNN; CDR2 reads SYGVQD (reference sequence). With V trimmed by 9 bases and J by 5 bases, 10 bases remained unmatched. The CDR3 consists of 14 residues. The CDR3 loop is CASSSGGQRDTQYF. The CDR3 nucleotides read TGCGCCAGTTCCTCAGGGGGCCAGAGAGATACGCAGTATTTT.

The J gene is TRBJ2-3, the V gene TRBV2, with D possibly matching TRBD2 (5 bases). The CDR3 runs 14 residues. V dropped 6 bases and J dropped 5 bases, with 15 bases sitting between them. The germline V gene encodes CDR1 SNHLY and CDR2 FYNNEI. The CDR3 region is CASRSSSVEDTQYF. DNA of the CDR3: TGTGCCAGCAGGTCTAGCTCTGTTGAAGATACGCAGTATTTT. The variable domain in full, completed from reference TRBV2 and TRBJ2-3, reads EPEVTQTPSHQVTQMGQEVILRCVPISNHLYFYWYRQILGQKVEFLVSFYNNEISEKSEIFDDQFSVERPDGSNFTLKIRSTKLEDSAMYFCASRSSSVEDTQYFGPGTRLTVL.